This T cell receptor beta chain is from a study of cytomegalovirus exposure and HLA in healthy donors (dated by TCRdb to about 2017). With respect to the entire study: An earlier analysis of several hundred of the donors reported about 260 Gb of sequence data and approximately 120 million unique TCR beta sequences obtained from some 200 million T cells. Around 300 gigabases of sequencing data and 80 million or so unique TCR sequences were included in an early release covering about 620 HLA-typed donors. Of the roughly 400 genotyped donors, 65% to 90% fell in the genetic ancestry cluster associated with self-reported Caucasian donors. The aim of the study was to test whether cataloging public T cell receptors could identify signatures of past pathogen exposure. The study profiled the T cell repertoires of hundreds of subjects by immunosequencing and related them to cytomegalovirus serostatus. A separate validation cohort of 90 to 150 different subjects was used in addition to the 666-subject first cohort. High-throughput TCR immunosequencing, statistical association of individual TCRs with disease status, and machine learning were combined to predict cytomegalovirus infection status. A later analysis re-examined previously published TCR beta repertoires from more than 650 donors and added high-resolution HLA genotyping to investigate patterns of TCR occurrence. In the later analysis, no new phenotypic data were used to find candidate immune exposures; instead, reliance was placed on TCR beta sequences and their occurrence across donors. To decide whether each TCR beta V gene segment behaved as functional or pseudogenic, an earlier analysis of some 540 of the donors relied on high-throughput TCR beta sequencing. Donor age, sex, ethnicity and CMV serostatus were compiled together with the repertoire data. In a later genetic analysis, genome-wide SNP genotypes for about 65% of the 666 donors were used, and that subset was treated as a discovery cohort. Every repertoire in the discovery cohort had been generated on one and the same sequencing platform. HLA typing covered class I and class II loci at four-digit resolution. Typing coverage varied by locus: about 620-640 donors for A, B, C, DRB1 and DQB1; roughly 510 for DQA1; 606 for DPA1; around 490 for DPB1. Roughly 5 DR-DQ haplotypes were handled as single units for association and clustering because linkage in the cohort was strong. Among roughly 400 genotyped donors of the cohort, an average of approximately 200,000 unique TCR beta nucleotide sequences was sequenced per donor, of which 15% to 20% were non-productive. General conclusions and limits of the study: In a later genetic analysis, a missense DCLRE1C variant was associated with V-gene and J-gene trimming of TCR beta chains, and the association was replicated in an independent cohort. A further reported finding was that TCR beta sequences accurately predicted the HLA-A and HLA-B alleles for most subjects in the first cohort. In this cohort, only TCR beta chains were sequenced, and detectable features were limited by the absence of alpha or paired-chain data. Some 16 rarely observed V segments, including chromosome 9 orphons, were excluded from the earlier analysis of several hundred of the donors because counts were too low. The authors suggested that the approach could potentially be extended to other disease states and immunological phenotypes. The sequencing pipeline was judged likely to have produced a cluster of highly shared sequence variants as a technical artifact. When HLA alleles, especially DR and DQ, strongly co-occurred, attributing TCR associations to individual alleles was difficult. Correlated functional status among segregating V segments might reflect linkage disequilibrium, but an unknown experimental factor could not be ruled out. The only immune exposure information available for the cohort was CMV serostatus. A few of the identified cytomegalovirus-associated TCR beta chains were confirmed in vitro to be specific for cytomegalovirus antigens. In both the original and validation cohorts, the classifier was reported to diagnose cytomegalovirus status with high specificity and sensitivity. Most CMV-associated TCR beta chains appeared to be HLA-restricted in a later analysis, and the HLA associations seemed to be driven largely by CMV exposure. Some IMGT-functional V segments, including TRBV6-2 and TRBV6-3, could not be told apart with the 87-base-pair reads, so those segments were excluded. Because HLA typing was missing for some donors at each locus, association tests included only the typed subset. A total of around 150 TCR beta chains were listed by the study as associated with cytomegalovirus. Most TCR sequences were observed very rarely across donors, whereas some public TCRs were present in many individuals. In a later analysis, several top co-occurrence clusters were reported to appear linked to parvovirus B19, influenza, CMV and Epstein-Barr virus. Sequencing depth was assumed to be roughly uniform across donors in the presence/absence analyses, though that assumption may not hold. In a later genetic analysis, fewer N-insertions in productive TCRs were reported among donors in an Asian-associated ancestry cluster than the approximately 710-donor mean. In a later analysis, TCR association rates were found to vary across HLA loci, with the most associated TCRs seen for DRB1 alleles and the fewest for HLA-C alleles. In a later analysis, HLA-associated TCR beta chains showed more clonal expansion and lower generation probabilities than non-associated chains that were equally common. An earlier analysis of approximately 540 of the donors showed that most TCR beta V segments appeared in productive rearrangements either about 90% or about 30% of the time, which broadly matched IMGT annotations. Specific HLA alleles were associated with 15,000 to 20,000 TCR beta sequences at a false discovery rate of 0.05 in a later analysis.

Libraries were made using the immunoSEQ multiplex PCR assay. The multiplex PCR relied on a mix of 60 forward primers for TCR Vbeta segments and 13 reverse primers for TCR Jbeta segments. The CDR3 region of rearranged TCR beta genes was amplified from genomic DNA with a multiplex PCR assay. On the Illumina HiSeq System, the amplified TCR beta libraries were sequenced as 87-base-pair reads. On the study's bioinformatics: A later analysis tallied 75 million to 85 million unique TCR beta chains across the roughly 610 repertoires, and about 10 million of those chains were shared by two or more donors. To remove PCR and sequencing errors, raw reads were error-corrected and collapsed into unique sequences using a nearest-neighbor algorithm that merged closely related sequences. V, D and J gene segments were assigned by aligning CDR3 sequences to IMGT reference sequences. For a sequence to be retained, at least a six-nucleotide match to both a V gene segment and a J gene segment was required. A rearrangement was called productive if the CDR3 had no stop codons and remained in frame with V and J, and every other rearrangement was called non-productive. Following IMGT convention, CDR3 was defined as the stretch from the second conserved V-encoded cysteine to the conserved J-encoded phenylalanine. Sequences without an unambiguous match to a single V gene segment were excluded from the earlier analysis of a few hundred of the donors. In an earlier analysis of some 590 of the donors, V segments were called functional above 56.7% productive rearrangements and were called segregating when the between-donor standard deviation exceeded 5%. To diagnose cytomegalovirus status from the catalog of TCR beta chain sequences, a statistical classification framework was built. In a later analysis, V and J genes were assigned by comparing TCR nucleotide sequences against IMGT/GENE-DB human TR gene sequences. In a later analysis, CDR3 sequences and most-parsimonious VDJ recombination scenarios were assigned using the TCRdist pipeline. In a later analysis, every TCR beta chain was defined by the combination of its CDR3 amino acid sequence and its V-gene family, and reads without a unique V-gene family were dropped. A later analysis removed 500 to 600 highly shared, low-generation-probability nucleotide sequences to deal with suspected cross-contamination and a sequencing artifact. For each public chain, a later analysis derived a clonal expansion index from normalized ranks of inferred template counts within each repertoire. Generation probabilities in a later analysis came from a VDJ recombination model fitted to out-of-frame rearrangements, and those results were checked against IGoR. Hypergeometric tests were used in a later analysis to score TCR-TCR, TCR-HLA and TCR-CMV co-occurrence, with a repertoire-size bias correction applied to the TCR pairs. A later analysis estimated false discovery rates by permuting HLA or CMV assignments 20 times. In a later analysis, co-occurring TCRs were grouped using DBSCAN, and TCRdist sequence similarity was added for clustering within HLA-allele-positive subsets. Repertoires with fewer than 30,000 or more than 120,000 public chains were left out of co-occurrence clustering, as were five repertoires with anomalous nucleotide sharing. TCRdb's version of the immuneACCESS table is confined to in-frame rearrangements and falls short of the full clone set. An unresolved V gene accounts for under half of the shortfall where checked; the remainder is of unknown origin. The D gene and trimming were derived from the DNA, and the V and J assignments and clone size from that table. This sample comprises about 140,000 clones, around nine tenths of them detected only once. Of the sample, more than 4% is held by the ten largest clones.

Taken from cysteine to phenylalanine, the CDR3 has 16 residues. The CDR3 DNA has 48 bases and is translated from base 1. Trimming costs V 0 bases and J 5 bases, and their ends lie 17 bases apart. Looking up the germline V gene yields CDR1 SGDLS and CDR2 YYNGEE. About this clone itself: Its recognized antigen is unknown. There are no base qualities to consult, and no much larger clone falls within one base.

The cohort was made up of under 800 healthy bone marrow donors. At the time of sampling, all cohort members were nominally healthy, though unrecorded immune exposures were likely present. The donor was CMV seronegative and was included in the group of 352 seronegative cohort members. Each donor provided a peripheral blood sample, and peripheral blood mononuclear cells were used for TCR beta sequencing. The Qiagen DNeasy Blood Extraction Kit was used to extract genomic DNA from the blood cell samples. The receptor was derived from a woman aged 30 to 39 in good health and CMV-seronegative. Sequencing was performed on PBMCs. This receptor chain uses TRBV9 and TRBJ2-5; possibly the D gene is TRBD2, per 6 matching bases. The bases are TGTGCCAGCAGCGTAGCTTTTGGGGGAGCGGGCGAGACCCAGTACTTC. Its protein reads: CASSVAFGGAGETQYF.